The clone carrying this T cell receptor beta chain was counted only a few times. These data are taken from a study of T cells in Graves' hyperthyroidism and ophthalmopathy. The overall study: At the time of initial diagnosis and before any treatment, peripheral blood was collected.

The V and J ends lost 5 bases and 3 bases, in that order; junction bases with no gene match: 13. Germline CDR1 reads SEHNR; CDR2 reads FQNEAQ (reference sequence). The CDR3 runs 19 residues. TCR beta CDR3 regions were amplified from RNA. When the TCR CDR3 underwent first-round RT-PCR, the HTBI primer set was used. TCRdb itself ran the multiplex PCR reads through MiXCR, one entry per CDR3 protein. The table shows around 690,000 distinct CDR3 sequences, with more than 20% occurring only once. V gene TRBV7-9 combines with J gene TRBJ2-2; TRBD2 aligns across 12 bases. Sequences were obtained from blood. This TCR came from a man aged 30 to 45 with Graves' ophthalmopathy. In nucleotides, the CDR3 is TGTGCCAGCAGCCCCAGGACAGTCAGACTAGCGGGAGACACCGGGGAGCTGTTTTTT. This codes for CASSPRTVRLAGDTGELFF.